This TCR beta chain was recovered during a study of TIL therapy for anti-PD-1-resistant metastatic lung cancer. Turning to the study itself: Most patients had lung adenocarcinoma; several tumors were EGFR-mutant, two ALK-rearranged; half smoked currently or formerly. Tumors carried a median about 1.5 non-synonymous mutations per megabase.

Sequencing used immunoSEQ v3. Some clones are missing from TCRdb's copy, which holds only in-frame ones; the method was immunoSEQ multiplex PCR. Of about 59,000 clones in the sample, roughly four fifths were seen once. Noted time point: pre-treatment sample, taken before nivolumab and TIL therapy. Enrollment ran from October 2017 to early 2020. The receptor was isolated from a person aged 25 to 79 with non-small cell lung cancer. Sequencing used blood, obtained at baseline.

The CDR3 sequence: CASSAYNNEQFF. As DNA, the CDR3 is TGCGCCAGCAGTGCCTACAACAATGAGCAGTTCTTC. This rearrangement joins TRBV10-2 to TRBJ2-1; D gene unclear. V was shortened by 4 bases and J by 5 bases, with 6 bases between the two germline ends. Germline V gene lookup returns CDR1 WSHSY and CDR2 SAAADI. The CDR3 covers 12 residues.